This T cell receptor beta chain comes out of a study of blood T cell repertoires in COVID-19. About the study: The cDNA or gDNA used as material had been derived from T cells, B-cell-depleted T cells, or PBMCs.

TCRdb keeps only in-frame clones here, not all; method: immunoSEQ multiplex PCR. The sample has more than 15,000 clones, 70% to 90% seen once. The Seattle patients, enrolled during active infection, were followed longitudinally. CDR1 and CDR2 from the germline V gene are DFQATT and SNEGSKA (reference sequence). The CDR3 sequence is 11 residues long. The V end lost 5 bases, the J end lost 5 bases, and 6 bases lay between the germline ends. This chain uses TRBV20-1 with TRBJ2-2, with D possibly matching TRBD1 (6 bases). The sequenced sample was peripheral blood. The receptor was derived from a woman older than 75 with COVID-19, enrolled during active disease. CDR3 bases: TGCAGTGCTGACAGGACCGGGGAGCTGTTTTTT. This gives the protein CSADRTGELFF.